This entry lists 21 T cell receptor beta chains sequenced from one sample in a study of blood T cell repertoires in COVID-19. Method: immunoSEQ multiplex PCR; TCRdb's copy keeps in-frame clones and lacks some. The data contain 180,000 or so clones, 85% of them seen just once; the ten biggest clones take up about 20%. Sequencing was carried out using peripheral blood. The receptor set was obtained from a person aged 65 to 85 with COVID-19, enrolled during active disease.

V usage is TRBV13 and J usage is TRBJ2-3; no definite D call. The CDR3 spans 12 residues. V dropped 1 base and J dropped 3 bases, with 2 bases sitting between them. CDR1 is PRHDT, CDR2 FYEKMQ, per germline (reference sequence). The CDR3 region is CASSLATDTQYF. Here the CDR3 DNA reads TGTGCCAGCAGCTTAGCGACAGATACGCAGTATTTT.

This clone was recorded a few times. The J gene is TRBJ1-5, the V gene TRBV15, with 7 positions matching TRBD1. The V and J ends lost 0 bases and 4 bases, in that order; junction bases with no gene match: 12. The CDR3 spans 18 residues. The germline gives CDR1 LNHNV, CDR2 YYDKDF (reference sequence). The CDR3 coding sequence is TGTGCCACCAGCAGAGAATCGAACACAGGGGTAGGGAATCAGCCCCAGCATTTT. Its translation is CATSRESNTGVGNQPQHF.

The chain carries TRBV6-5 and TRBJ2-3; D gene unclear. The CDR3 length is 16 residues. Per the germline V gene, CDR1 is MNHEY and CDR2 is SVGAGI. V lost 2 bases and J lost 3, with 15 bases in between. The CDR3 is CASSYRSFGQTDTQYF. DNA for the CDR3: TGTGCCAGCAGTTACAGGAGCTTCGGTCAGACAGATACGCAGTATTTT.

The chain joins TRBV7-2 to TRBJ2-7; 7 bases line up with TRBD2. There are 13 residues in the CDR3. V dropped 3 bases and J dropped 4; count of bases not matched to a gene: 3. CDR1 and CDR2 (germline): SGHTA, FQGNSA. The CDR3 sequence: CASSFSSGYEQYF. CDR3 coding DNA: TGTGCCAGCAGCTTCTCTAGCGGATACGAGCAGTACTTC.

The chain couples TRBV7-3 to TRBJ1-3; no reliable D call. Germline loops: CDR1 SGHTA, CDR2 FQGTGA. The V gene lost 1 base and the J gene lost 0 bases, with 10 bases spanning the gap. The CDR3 has 16 residues. The CDR3 sequence is CASSLSTPFSGNTIYF. The CDR3 DNA follows: TGTGCCAGCAGCTTAAGCACACCGTTCTCTGGAAACACCATATATTTT.

The V and J genes are TRBV6-5 and TRBJ1-2; 7 bases map to TRBD1. The CDR3 consists of 15 residues. CDR1 is MNHEY and CDR2 is SVGAGI in the germline V gene. V dropped 0 bases and J dropped 5; count of bases not matched to a gene: 6. The chain's CDR3 is CASSYSRDSRYGYTF. CDR3 DNA sequence: TGTGCCAGCAGTTACTCGCGGGACAGCCGATATGGCTACACCTTC.

The chain is built from TRBV2 and TRBJ2-3; 12 bases are shared with TRBD2. J was trimmed by 5 bases and V by 0 bases; bases with no gene match: 9. Germline V lookup: CDR1 SNHLY, CDR2 FYNNEI. The CDR3 runs 18 residues. CDR3 nucleotide sequence: TGTGCCAGCAGTGAAGCGGGAAGAGGACTAGCGGGACAAGATACGCAGTATTTT. It yields the protein CASSEAGRGLAGQDTQYF.

This clone showed up just a few times. J is TRBJ1-5 and V is TRBV6-5, with D perhaps matching TRBD1 (6 bases). CDR1 and CDR2 (germline): MNHEY, SVGAGI. Trimming shortened V by 7 bases and J by 9 bases, and 16 bases separated the two germline ends. There are 13 residues in the CDR3. CDR3 sequence (DNA): TGTGCCAGCAATGGGGACACCCGTTGGCCCCAGCATTTT. Amino acid sequence: CASNGDTRWPQHF.

This clone appeared once. The V and J genes are TRBV28 and TRBJ1-2; TRBD1 agrees at 10 bases. The J segment lost 3 bases and the V segment lost 3 bases, leaving 10 bases of the junction unmatched. The CDR3 length is 17 residues. Germline V gives CDR1 MDHEN, CDR2 SYDVKM. CDR3: CASSFSPRTGGHYGYTF. Here the CDR3 DNA reads TGTGCCAGCAGTTTCTCACCGCGGACAGGGGGGCACTATGGCTACACCTTC.

The rearrangement links TRBV5-5 to TRBJ1-2; TRBD1 aligns across 7 bases. The germline gives CDR1 SGHKS, CDR2 YYEKEE (reference sequence). The CDR3 runs to 15 residues. V was clipped by 0 bases and J by 7 bases; unmatched bases: 9. The CDR3 loop reads CASSLAGTAPGGYTF. For the CDR3, the DNA is TGTGCCAGCAGCTTGGCCGGGACAGCTCCTGGTGGCTACACCTTC.

The V and J genes are TRBV19 and TRBJ1-2; D is unresolved. This CDR3 spans 14 amino acids. Germline CDR1 LNHDA, CDR2 SQIVND (reference sequence). Trimming removed 3 bases at V and 3 bases at J, with 11 bases between. CDR3 in amino acids: CASSIRPRDYGYTF. CDR3 DNA: TGTGCCAGTAGTATTAGGCCCCGGGACTATGGCTACACCTTC.

This chain links TRBV19 with TRBJ1-2, with 7 positions matching TRBD1. V shed 3 bases, J shed 7 bases, and the junction held 8 bases outside the gene matches. Germline values: CDR1 LNHDA, CDR2 SQIVND (reference sequence). The CDR3 is 14 amino acids. The CDR3 reads CASSIMTGNRGYTF. The DNA for the CDR3 is TGTGCCAGTAGTATCATGACAGGGAATCGTGGCTACACCTTC.

V gene TRBV19 combines with J gene TRBJ2-1; TRBD2 matches 11 bases. This CDR3 has 16 amino acids. Trimming at V came to 5 bases and at J to 3 bases, leaving 6 bases not matched to a gene. CDR1 and CDR2 from the germline V gene are LNHDA and SQIVND (reference sequence). The CDR3 region is CASSVSGTSGYNEQFF. CDR3 nucleotide sequence: TGTGCCAGTAGTGTTTCCGGGACTAGCGGCTACAATGAGCAGTTCTTC.

V gene TRBV6-2 or TRBV6-3 combines with J gene TRBJ2-2, with 10 bases that match TRBD1. The germline V gene has CDR1 MNHEY and CDR2 SVGEGT. This CDR3 spans 15 amino acids. V trimming: 5 bases; J trimming: 4 bases; junction bases outside the gene matches: 4. For the CDR3, the DNA is TGTGCCAGCAGTCCCCGGGACAGGGGCACCGGGGAGCTGTTTTTT. Its protein product is CASSPRDRGTGELFF.

This clone was detected only a few times. The chain has TRBV11-3 and TRBJ2-3; possibly TRBD2 for D (7 bases). The CDR3 sequence is 13 residues long. The ends were cut back, 4 bases at V and 8 bases at J, with 13 bases in the middle. CDR1 and CDR2 (germline): SGHNT, YENEEA. The CDR3 DNA sequence: TGTGCCAGCAGCTACGAAGGGGGGGGTACGCAGTATTTT. Translating gives CASSYEGGGTQYF.

The chain recombines TRBV7-2 with TRBJ2-3; 11 bases line up with TRBD2. Germline CDR1 reads SGHTA; CDR2 reads FQGNSA. The junction had 8 bases not matched to a gene; V was cut back by 6 bases and J by 6 bases. The CDR3 sequence is 15 residues long. The CDR3 is CASRSGLAGMDTQYF. The CDR3 DNA reads as TGTGCCAGCAGATCCGGACTAGCGGGCATGGATACGCAGTATTTT.

V and J are TRBV14 and TRBJ2-1, with 11 bases matching TRBD2. With V trimmed by 4 bases and J by 15 bases, 5 bases remained unmatched. The CDR3 is made up of 12 amino acids. CDR1 and CDR2 (germline): SGHDN, FVKESK. CDR3 protein: CASSPGTSGGFF. For the CDR3, the DNA is TGTGCCAGCAGCCCAGGGACTAGCGGTGGGTTCTTC.

The chain employs TRBV2 and TRBJ1-1; 9 bases are shared with TRBD1. This CDR3 has 13 residues. Germline loops: CDR1 SNHLY, CDR2 FYNNEI. V shed 8 bases and J 4 bases; nucleotides not matched to a gene: 5. Written as DNA, the CDR3 is TGTGCCAGCGGGACAGGGAGGAGCACTGAAGCTTTCTTT. This translates into CASGTGRSTEAFF. Looking up the rest from reference TRBV2 and TRBJ1-1 gives the full variable domain: EPEVTQTPSHQVTQMGQEVILRCVPISNHLYFYWYRQILGQKVEFLVSFYNNEISEKSEIFDDQFSVERPDGSNFTLKIRSTKLEDSAMYFCASGTGRSTEAFFGQGTRLTVV.

This chain uses TRBV10-3 with TRBJ2-3, with D possibly TRBD1 on 5 matching bases. CDR1 is ENHRY and CDR2 is SYGVKD in the germline V gene. This CDR3 comprises 14 residues. V gave up 3 bases and J gave up 1 base, with 8 bases separating them. The CDR3 region is CAISDVGGTDTQYF. The CDR3 nucleotides read TGTGCCATCAGTGACGTAGGGGGCACAGATACGCAGTATTTT.

The chain combines TRBV10-1 with TRBJ2-1; 14 nucleotides align to TRBD2. This CDR3 region has 20 residues. Germline lookup yields CDR1 WNHNN and CDR2 SYGVQD (reference sequence). Losses at the gene ends were 0 bases for V and 0 bases for J; bases not matched to a gene: 7. The CDR3 region is CASSESKGTSGGFSYNEQFF. CDR3 nucleotide sequence: TGCGCCAGCAGTGAGTCGAAGGGGACTAGCGGGGGCTTCTCCTACAATGAGCAGTTCTTC.

The V and J genes are TRBV6-5 and TRBJ1-5, with a possible D match to TRBD1 (5 bases). The CDR3 spans 14 residues. V was pared by 4 bases and J by 7 bases, with 14 bases between. Per the germline V gene, CDR1 is MNHEY and CDR2 is SVGAGI. CDR3 in amino acids: CASSLKRGGQPQHF. DNA for the CDR3: TGTGCCAGCAGTTTGAAGAGGGGAGGCCAGCCCCAGCATTTT.